A selection of T cell receptor beta chains follows, all from one sample in a study of blood T cell repertoires in COVID-19. The data were produced by immunoSEQ multiplex PCR, yet TCRdb's version contains in-frame clones alone and is incomplete. Found here are 250,000 to 300,000 clones, around 83% of them singletons; the top ten hold approximately 5%. Sequencing was carried out using PBMCs or T cells enriched from blood (not recorded which). The receptors were sampled from a middle-aged man who had been exposed to COVID-19. CDR3s include the opening cysteine and the closing phenylalanine or tryptophan. The D gene is left open where the match is weak.

J gene: TRBJ2-1; D gene: NA; V gene: TRBV11-2; CDR3 protein: CASSLILANEQFF
J gene: TRBJ1-1; D gene: NA; V gene: TRBV6-5; CDR3 protein: CASSYNRNTEAFF
J gene: TRBJ2-7; D gene: NA; V gene: TRBV5-1; CDR3 protein: CASSYRDISYEQYF
J gene: TRBJ2-1; D gene: TRBD1; V gene: TRBV11-2; CDR3 protein: CASTPEGALRLFF
J gene: TRBJ1-1; D gene: NA; V gene: TRBV18; CDR3 protein: CASSPAVPNTEAFF
J gene: TRBJ1-4; D gene: TRBD1; V gene: TRBV7-6; CDR3 protein: CASSSRDSNNEKLFF
J gene: TRBJ1-5; D gene: NA; V gene: TRBV2; CDR3 protein: CASSPGTSSNQPQHF
J gene: TRBJ2-3; D gene: NA; V gene: TRBV9; CDR3 protein: CASSVSGTRDTQYF
J gene: TRBJ1-1; D gene: NA; V gene: TRBV6-5; CDR3 protein: CASKNPGEAFF
J gene: TRBJ1-6; D gene: NA; V gene: TRBV12-3/TRBV12-4; CDR3 protein: CASRTANSPLHF
J gene: TRBJ2-7; D gene: NA; V gene: TRBV15; CDR3 protein: CATSRGGLNYEQYF
J gene: TRBJ2-4; D gene: NA; V gene: TRBV14; CDR3 protein: CASSPLEGAQNIQYF